What follows are 21 T cell receptor beta chains derived from one specimen sequenced in a study of blood T cell repertoires in COVID-19 (dated by TCRdb to the early 2020s). Libraries came from the immunoSEQ multiplex PCR assay. Entries here come from immuneACCESS through TCRdb and include only in-frame sequences with V and J called. Some clones fail to appear in such tables; in the studies checked, an unresolved V gene covers under half of the shortfall, and the cause of the remainder is unknown. This sample has 250,000 to 350,000 clones in its table, and roughly 86% of those were observed once. Just under 9.5% of the sample comes from the top ten. Sequencing was carried out using peripheral blood. These receptors all come from a man younger than 35 with active or convalescent COVID-19.

This chain links TRBV5-4 with TRBJ1-6; 8 bases match TRBD1. Germline CDR1 reads SGHNT; CDR2 reads YYREEE (reference sequence). The CDR3 is 14 amino acids. V shed 2 bases and J 10 bases; nucleotides not matched to a gene: 5. In nucleotides, the CDR3 is TGTGCCAGCAGCTTCTTGGACAGGGACTCACCCCTCCACTTT. Its translation: CASSFLDRDSPLHF.

The CDR3 coding sequence is TGTGCCAGCAGCCAAGAGTTAGCGGGCATCCAAGAGACCCAGTACTTC. This codes for CASSQELAGIQETQYF. This chain joins TRBV3-1 (or the pseudogene TRBV3-2) and TRBJ2-5; 7 bases match TRBD2. This CDR3 has 16 residues. With V trimmed by 0 bases and J by 1 base, 5 bases remained unmatched. Germline lookup yields CDR1 LGHDT and CDR2 YNNKEL (reference sequence).

This chain connects TRBV19 to TRBJ1-2, with TRBD1 matching 12 bases. The V gene's germline CDR1 is LNHDA and CDR2 SQIVND (reference sequence). The CDR3 has 18 residues. V was pared by 7 bases and J by 3 bases, with 15 bases of the junction left unmatched. The CDR3 DNA follows: TGTGCCAGTACCGAATCCCCAGGGACAGGGGGCGTGCACTATGGCTACACCTTC. As protein: CASTESPGTGGVHYGYTF.

The chain couples TRBV5-1 to TRBJ2-3; D gene ambiguous. Germline CDR1 is SGHRS and CDR2 is YFSETQ. V lost 1 base, J lost 0 bases, and 9 bases lay in between. This CDR3 has 15 residues. CDR3 nucleotide sequence: TGCGCCAGCAGCTTGCAAATTACTAGCACAGATACGCAGTATTTT. Its protein product is CASSLQITSTDTQYF.

Worth noting for this clone: The sample holds other DNA sequences that translate to the same CDR3. V gene TRBV20-1 combines with J gene TRBJ1-1; D remains unclear. V shed 5 bases and J shed 1 base, with 5 bases lying between them. Germline CDR1 and CDR2: DFQATT and SNEGSKA (reference sequence). The CDR3 contains 11 residues. CDR3 bases: TGCAGTGCTGGCAGGAACACTGAAGCTTTCTTT. It encodes CSAGRNTEAFF.

The V and J genes are TRBV12-3 or TRBV12-4 and TRBJ2-3; 7 bases align to TRBD1. With V trimmed by 10 bases and J by 2 bases, 6 bases remained unmatched. The CDR3 has 13 residues. The CDR3 region is CATGQENTDTQYF. The CDR3 DNA reads TGTGCCACAGGACAGGAAAACACAGATACGCAGTATTTT.

The V and J genes are TRBV3-1 (or the pseudogene TRBV3-2) and TRBJ1-3; TRBD1 matches 7 bases. The CDR3 is 15 amino acids. J lost 1 base, V lost 3 bases, and 3 bases had no gene match. CDR1 and CDR2 (germline): LGHDT, YNNKEL (reference sequence). The CDR3 loop is CASSQGGQSGNTIYF. CDR3 coding DNA: TGTGCCAGCAGCCAGGGGGGACAGTCTGGAAACACCATATATTTT.

This rearrangement joins TRBV4-1 to TRBJ2-2, with a weak D call TRBD2 (6 bases). Germline CDR1 and CDR2: MGHRA and YSYEKL. Trimming shortened V by 8 bases and J by 4 bases, and 14 bases separated the two germline ends. The CDR3 runs to 14 residues. CDR3 region: CASHAGGFTGELFF. The CDR3 DNA follows: TGCGCCAGCCATGCTGGGGGGTTCACCGGGGAGCTGTTTTTT.

The chain joins TRBV5-6 to TRBJ2-5, with D uncertain. The CDR3 has 13 amino acids. The germline V gene encodes CDR1 SGHDT and CDR2 YYEEEE. With 1 base removed from V and 5 bases from J, the gap between germline ends came to 9 bases. CDR3 in DNA: TGTGCCAGCAGCTTGTTCAACGGGGAGACCCAGTACTTC. Translation gives CASSLFNGETQYF.

This chain connects TRBV18 to TRBJ1-4; D ambiguous. V lost 2 bases and J 5 bases, leaving 9 bases between the germline ends. The germline gives CDR1 KGHSH, CDR2 LQKENI. CDR3 length equals 14 residues. The CDR3 sequence is CASSPSVLNEKLFF. In DNA form, the CDR3 reads TGTGCCAGCTCACCAAGCGTTCTGAATGAAAAACTGTTTTTT.

The CDR3 region has the DNA TGTGCCATCAGTGTATCGGACAGGGACGAGCAGTACTTC. Amino acids: CAISVSDRDEQYF. This rearrangement joins TRBV10-3 to TRBJ2-7; 8 bases match TRBD1. The V gene end was trimmed by 4 bases and the J gene end by 5 bases; junction bases not matched to a gene: 4. Germline V gives CDR1 ENHRY, CDR2 SYGVKD. The CDR3 spans 13 residues.

The V call is TRBV12-3 or TRBV12-4, the J call TRBJ2-5; 7 nucleotides match TRBD1. This CDR3 spans 13 amino acids. The V segment lost 6 bases and the J segment 3 bases; nucleotides outside the gene matches: 4. The DNA of the CDR3 is TGTGCCAGCAGATCAGGGGGTGAAGAGACCCAGTACTTC. It yields the protein CASRSGGEETQYF.

The chain carries TRBV9 and TRBJ2-2; 8 bases map to TRBD2. This CDR3 is built from 16 residues. Trimming removed 4 bases from V and 4 bases from J; junction bases left unmatched: 9. Germline lookup yields CDR1 SGDLS and CDR2 YYNGEE. CDR3: CASSLAGGVGTGELFF. The CDR3 nucleotides read TGTGCCAGCAGCCTCGCGGGGGGAGTTGGCACCGGGGAGCTGTTTTTT. Using reference TRBV9 and TRBJ2-2 for the parts outside the CDR3, the full variable domain is DSGVTQTPKHLITATGQRVTLRCSPRSGDLSVYWYQQSLDQGLQFLIQYYNGEERAKGNILERFSAQQFPDLHSELNLSSLELGDSALYFCASSLAGGVGTGELFFGEGSRLTVL.

The gene calls are TRBV6-5 and TRBJ2-7; TRBD1 aligns across 10 bases. Trimming at V came to 1 base and at J to 3 bases, leaving 6 bases not matched to a gene. Germline CDR1 MNHEY, CDR2 SVGAGI. The CDR3 contains 16 residues. The CDR3 loop reads CASSYFPGTGDYEQYF. The CDR3 DNA reads as TGTGCCAGCAGTTACTTCCCCGGGACAGGGGACTACGAGCAGTACTTC.

This rearrangement joins TRBV3-1 (or the pseudogene TRBV3-2) to TRBJ1-2, with 8 bases that match TRBD1. The CDR3 contains 14 residues. V trimming: 4 bases; J trimming: 12 bases; junction bases outside the gene matches: 13. Germline V lookup: CDR1 LGHDT, CDR2 YNNKEL (reference sequence). CDR3 sequence reads: CASSRPGTGSINTF. DNA for the CDR3: TGTGCCAGCAGCCGCCCCGGGACAGGCTCAATAAACACCTTC.

This sequence joins TRBV5-1 and TRBJ1-1; maybe TRBD1 (6 bases). V lost 4 bases and J 0 bases, leaving 10 bases between the germline ends. CDR3 size: 14 residues. Per the germline V gene, CDR1 is SGHRS and CDR2 is YFSETQ. The CDR3 protein is CASSLQGMNTEAFF. The CDR3 region has the DNA TGCGCCAGCAGCCTACAGGGTATGAACACTGAAGCTTTCTTT.

The rearrangement uses TRBV20-1 and TRBJ2-1; 9 bases are a match to TRBD1. With V trimmed by 3 bases and J by 8 bases, 8 bases remained unmatched. CDR1 DFQATT and CDR2 SNEGSKA come from the germline V gene (reference sequence). The CDR3 spans 14 residues. Here the CDR3 DNA reads TGCAGTGCTAGTGGGACAGGGCTTTGGGATGAGCAGTTCTTC. It specifies CSASGTGLWDEQFF.

The V call is TRBV4-1, the J call TRBJ2-3, with D uncertain. CDR1 and CDR2 from the germline V gene are MGHRA and YSYEKL. The V end lost 1 base, the J end lost 1 base, and 9 bases lay between the germline ends. This CDR3 contains 15 residues. The CDR3 coding sequence is TGCGCCAGCAGCCAAGTTACAGCCCGCACAGATACGCAGTATTTT. Protein product: CASSQVTARTDTQYF.

The chain combines TRBV7-9 with TRBJ2-3; 8 bases are a match to TRBD2. Per the germline V gene, CDR1 is SEHNR and CDR2 is FQNEAQ (reference sequence). The CDR3 extends over 14 amino acids. V trimming: 1 base; J trimming: 6 bases; junction bases outside the gene matches: 3. The CDR3 protein is CASSLVGGGDTQYF. CDR3 coding DNA: TGTGCCAGCAGCTTAGTTGGCGGGGGGGATACGCAGTATTTT.

This clone was seen only once. The V gene is TRBV11-2, the J gene TRBJ1-2, with 7 positions matching TRBD1. With 3 bases clipped from V and 0 bases from J, the junction kept 7 bases outside the gene matches. CDR3 length equals 16 residues. Looked up from germline, CDR1 is SGHAT and CDR2 is FQNNGV. This CDR3 reads CASSFSSGTANYGYTF. The CDR3 DNA is TGTGCCAGCAGCTTCTCATCCGGGACAGCTAACTATGGCTACACCTTC.

To note about this clone: Additional DNA sequences in this sample encode the identical CDR3. The genes are TRBV9 and TRBJ2-2; TRBD1 matches 10 bases. This CDR3 spans 15 amino acids. V was pared by 3 bases and J by 4 bases, with 3 bases of the junction left unmatched. Germline assignment: CDR1 SGDLS and CDR2 YYNGEE. As DNA, the CDR3 is TGTGCCAGCAGCGCGACAGGGGGCAGCACCGGGGAGCTGTTTTTT. It translates to CASSATGGSTGELFF.